This paragraph reports one TCR beta chain. Its antigen remains unidentified. The record originates from a study of identical twins. CDR1 is ENHRY and CDR2 is SYGVKD in the germline V gene. CDR3 length equals 13 residues. V lost 2 bases to trimming and J lost 4 bases, with 9 bases between them. cDNA carried unique molecular identifiers, and a universal primer site was added by template switching. TCRdb re-derived calls from the 5' RACE reads in MiXCR, one entry per CDR3 protein. Here the sample spans 650,000 to 750,000 distinct CDR3 sequences, less than 25% being singletons. Overall study results and limits: Abundant beta clonotypes from cord blood had fewer insertions, unlike memory repertoires, which showed none.

These data were also filed under a second study, of T cells expressing NK-cell markers. That investigation notes: Just one sequenced donor of eight was HCMV-seronegative, while seven were seropositive.

The rearrangement joins TRBV10-3 to TRBJ2-7; maybe TRBD2 (5 bases). Sequenced: PBMCs. The TCR originated in a woman under 30 in good health. The DNA for the CDR3 is TGTGCCATCAGTGAGGGACGGGGTTACGAGCAGTACTTC. Translating gives CAISEGRGYEQYF.